This entry lists 8 T cell receptor beta chains sequenced from one sample in a study of blood T cells in healthy people across ages. Combining a sample-barcoded 5' primer with a J-beta primer mix, a second PCR ran for about 6 to 11 cycles. TCRdb reprocessed the 5' RACE reads with MiXCR, giving one entry per CDR3 protein. The sample consists of approximately 320,000 distinct CDR3 sequences, 25% to 30% of them appearing once. The sequenced sample was blood. These receptors all come from a woman in her seventies in good health.

This clonotype was observed a few times. The rearrangement links TRBV19 to TRBJ1-2, with TRBD1 matching over 9 bases. The CDR3 consists of 14 residues. The germline V gene encodes CDR1 LNHDA and CDR2 SQIVND (reference sequence). J was trimmed by 6 bases and V by 3 bases; bases with no gene match: 5. The CDR3 DNA reads as TGTGCCAGTAGTATTGGGGACAGGGTCCATGGCTACACCTTC. Its protein is CASSIGDRVHGYTF.

The V call is TRBV5-1, the J call TRBJ2-7; D call uncertain. The CDR3 contains 15 residues. The V gene's germline CDR1 is SGHRS and CDR2 YFSETQ. With 3 bases removed from V and 0 bases from J, the gap between germline ends came to 13 bases. CDR3 sequence reads: CASSWPTDHSYEQYF. The CDR3 DNA follows: TGCGCCAGCAGCTGGCCAACGGACCACTCCTACGAGCAGTACTTC.

The chain joins TRBV28 to TRBJ1-2; TRBD1 agrees at 7 bases. J was trimmed by 7 bases and V by 2 bases; bases with no gene match: 13. This CDR3 contains 16 residues. Looked up from germline, CDR1 is MDHEN and CDR2 is SYDVKM. The CDR3 sequence is CASSLIGTEAKRGYTF. CDR3 sequence (DNA): TGTGCCAGCAGTTTAATAGGGACAGAAGCTAAACGTGGCTACACCTTC.

This chain joins TRBV29-1 and TRBJ2-7; D possibly corresponds to TRBD2 (5 bases). Trimming removed 4 bases at V and 1 base at J, with 11 bases between. CDR3 length equals 13 residues. Per germline, CDR1 SQVTM and CDR2 ANQGSEA. CDR3 loop: CSVVSGLSYEQYF. The CDR3 nucleotides are TGCAGCGTTGTAAGCGGACTGTCCTACGAGCAGTACTTC.

The chain links TRBV3-1 to TRBJ1-5; D is undetermined. Germline loops: CDR1 LGHDT, CDR2 YNNKEL (reference sequence). This CDR3 region has 13 residues. V lost 3 bases, J lost 4 bases, and 7 bases lay in between. The CDR3, as DNA: TGTGCCAGCAGCCAGGGAGAGAATCAGCCCCAGCATTTT. It codes for CASSQGENQPQHF.

This rearrangement joins TRBV20-1 to TRBJ2-5, with no clear D. The J call may not be correct, given that the DNA end is closer to TRBJ2-7. The length of the CDR3 is 13 residues. Germline CDR1 DFQATT, CDR2 SNEGSKA (reference sequence). The CDR3 is CSASAEVSYEQYF. DNA for the CDR3: TGCAGTGCAAGTGCGGAAGTTTCCTACGAGCAGTACTTC.

This clonotype was observed a handful of times. The J gene is TRBJ2-3, the V gene TRBV2; weak D call: TRBD2 (6 bases). Germline-derived CDR1 and CDR2 are SNHLY and FYNNEI. V shed 4 bases and J shed 0 bases, with 11 bases lying between them. The CDR3 loop spans 15 amino acids. The CDR3, as DNA: TGTGCCAGCAGTGTTAGCGGACTGAGCACAGATACGCAGTATTTT. Protein sequence: CASSVSGLSTDTQYF.

The V and J genes are TRBV21-1 and TRBJ1-5; the table gives TRBD1 as D, unverified against the DNA. TRBV21-1 constitutes a pseudogene. CDR3 length equals 16 residues. CDR3 nucleotide sequence: TGTGCCAGCAGCCCCCGCCGGGAAAAGGGTAGCCAGCCCCAGCATTTT. Translation gives CASSPRREKGSQPQHF.